This passage covers 27 T cell receptor beta chains from one sample sequenced in a study of immune evolution from preneoplasia to lung adenocarcinoma. Profiling relied on immunoSEQ multiplex PCR, and the TCRdb table lists in-frame clones only, not all of them. The sample has around 5,700 clones; approximately 74% are singletons. The specimen was FFPE adjacent normal lung tissue. The receptors here all came from a donor older than 65 with lung adenocarcinoma.

The rearrangement uses TRBV28 and TRBJ2-6; D is perhaps TRBD2 (6 bases). V was trimmed by 3 bases and J by 0 bases, leaving 6 bases between them. The germline V gene has CDR1 MDHEN and CDR2 SYDVKM. The CDR3 runs to 15 residues. The CDR3 nucleotides read TGTGCCAGCAGTTTGGGGGGCTCTGGGGCCAACGTCCTGACTTTC. Translation gives CASSLGGSGANVLTF.

CDR3 in amino acids: CASSHDRVGGGYSPLHF. The CDR3 DNA reads TGTGCCAGCAGCCACGACAGGGTCGGAGGGGGTTATTCACCCCTCCACTTT. This chain links TRBV11-3 with TRBJ1-6, with TRBD1 matching over 7 bases. Germline lookup yields CDR1 SGHNT and CDR2 YENEEA. After removal of 5 bases from V and 8 bases from J, the junction contained 15 bases not matched to a gene. The CDR3 spans 17 residues.

Concerning this clone itself: The germline gene is not matched at one end of the junction; a read error may be the cause. This sample includes further DNA sequences coding for the same CDR3. The chain recombines TRBV7-7 with TRBJ2-2, with D perhaps matching TRBD1 or TRBD2 (5 bases each). CDR1 and CDR2 (germline): SSHAT, FNYEAQ (reference sequence). The CDR3 contains 14 residues. This CDR3 is CASSPGTVTGELFF. CDR3 bases: TGTGCTAGCAGCCCGGGGACGGTTACCGGGGAGCTGTTTTTT.

This clone was seen more than once but under ten times. The chain carries TRBV2 and TRBJ2-3, with D possibly being TRBD1 or TRBD2 (5 bases each). V was trimmed by 2 bases and J by 2 bases, leaving 11 bases between them. CDR3 length: 15 amino acids. Germline CDR1 reads SNHLY; CDR2 reads FYNNEI. CDR3 sequence (DNA): TGTGCCAGCAGTGAACATTTGGGGGTCACAGATACGCAGTATTTT. Translating it yields CASSEHLGVTDTQYF.

V and J are TRBV2 and TRBJ2-3; a possible D gene is TRBD2 (6 bases). Germline V gives CDR1 SNHLY, CDR2 FYNNEI. The CDR3 extends over 12 amino acids. Trimming left V 6 bases short and J 6 bases short, with 10 bases between. The DNA of the CDR3 is TGTGCCAGCAGCAGACTAGTCGATACGCAGTATTTT. Encoded protein: CASSRLVDTQYF.

This chain joins TRBV19 and TRBJ1-2; D call uncertain. Trimming took 5 bases from V and 0 from J, leaving 10 bases between them. The CDR3 extends over 14 amino acids. The germline V gene encodes CDR1 LNHDA and CDR2 SQIVND (reference sequence). CDR3 sequence: CASSPRGANYGYTF. CDR3 sequence (DNA): TGTGCCAGTAGTCCCCGGGGAGCTAACTATGGCTACACCTTC.

The chain uses TRBV29-1 and TRBJ1-2, with a possible D match to TRBD1 (5 bases). The CDR3 is 12 amino acids. The V end lost 5 bases, the J end lost 1 base, and 8 bases lay between the germline ends. Germline V gene lookup returns CDR1 SQVTM and CDR2 ANQGSEA. CDR3 coding DNA: TGCAGCGTTCAGGGTGGTAACTATGGCTACACCTTC. It codes for CSVQGGNYGYTF.

J is TRBJ2-2 and V is TRBV10-2; unclear D gene. Germline CDR1 WSHSY, CDR2 SAAADI. V lost 0 bases and J lost 6, with 5 bases in between. There are 13 residues in the CDR3. This chain's CDR3 is CASSESASGELFF. DNA of the CDR3: TGCGCCAGCAGTGAGTCGGCTTCCGGGGAGCTGTTTTTT.

The V and J genes are TRBV28 and TRBJ1-2; D is unclear. Germline V gene sequence: CDR1 MDHEN, CDR2 SYDVKM. CDR3 length: 14 amino acids. The V and J ends lost 7 bases and 8 bases respectively, with 20 bases between them. CDR3 in DNA: TGTGCCAGCACCTCACCTCTGGAGATGGGCGGCTACACCTTC. Translated, it gives CASTSPLEMGGYTF.

The V and J genes are TRBV5-1 and TRBJ1-1, with a tentative D call TRBD1 (6 bases). Trimming stripped 0 bases from V and 7 bases from J, with 19 bases between. This CDR3 contains 16 residues. CDR1 is SGHRS, CDR2 YFSETQ, per germline. CDR3 in DNA: TGCGCCAGCAGCTTGGCCGAACCCACAGGGCGCAGTGAAGCTTTCTTT. This gives the protein CASSLAEPTGRSEAFF.

The genes are TRBV20-1 and TRBJ1-5; the D is unclear. CDR1 DFQATT and CDR2 SNEGSKA come from the germline V gene (reference sequence). Trimming stripped 5 bases from V and 5 bases from J, with 4 bases between. The CDR3 runs 10 residues. The CDR3 region is CSAGYQPQHF. In DNA form, the CDR3 reads TGCAGTGCTGGATATCAGCCCCAGCATTTT.

This chain uses TRBV7-6 with TRBJ1-1; D might be TRBD1 (5 bases). The germline V gene encodes CDR1 SGHVS and CDR2 FNYEAQ. Trimming stripped 1 base from V and 3 bases from J, with 12 bases between. The CDR3 totals 15 residues. The CDR3 DNA follows: TGTGCCAGCAGCTTAGATCCTGGAGGGGACACTGAAGCTTTCTTT. It translates to CASSLDPGGDTEAFF.

This sequence joins TRBV29-1 and TRBJ1-1; possibly TRBD1 for D (5 bases). The CDR3 totals 11 residues. The V gene lost 8 bases and the J gene lost 6 bases, with 13 bases spanning the gap. CDR1 and CDR2 (germline): SQVTM, ANQGSEA. This CDR3 is CSSETAPEAFF. CDR3 DNA sequence: TGCAGCTCCGAGACAGCCCCTGAAGCTTTCTTT.

The V call is TRBV4-2, the J call TRBJ1-1, with D unclear. The CDR3 is made up of 13 amino acids. The germline CDR1 and CDR2 sequences are LGHNA and YNFKEQ. Trimming removed 6 bases from V and 1 base from J, with 9 bases in between. This CDR3 is CASRRDGNTEAFF. CDR3 nucleotides: TGTGCCAGCAGGAGGGATGGGAACACTGAAGCTTTCTTT.

The rearrangement joins TRBV5-1 to TRBJ2-6; D may be TRBD1 (5 bases). V gave up 1 base and J gave up 2 bases, with 7 bases separating them. The germline CDR1 and CDR2 sequences are SGHRS and YFSETQ. CDR3 length equals 15 residues. The CDR3 DNA reads TGCGCCAGCAGCTTGAGGGGTGCTGGGGCCAACGTCCTGACTTTC. Translation: CASSLRGAGANVLTF. Combining the CDR3 with reference TRBV5-1 and TRBJ2-6 gives the whole variable domain KAGVTQTPRYLIKTRGQQVTLSCSPISGHRSVSWYQQTPGQGLQFLFEYFSETQRNKGNFPGRFSGRQFSNSRSEMNVSTLELGDSALYLCASSLRGAGANVLTFGAGSRLTVL.

The V gene is TRBV2, the J gene TRBJ2-7, with no clear D. Trimming left V 4 bases short and J 3 bases short, with 19 bases between. The CDR3 extends over 16 amino acids. Germline CDR1 and CDR2: SNHLY and FYNNEI. CDR3 DNA: TGTGCCAGCAGTGTTCCCCTGGCAGCCCTCGGCTACGAGCAGTACTTC. It codes for CASSVPLAALGYEQYF.

This clone was seen more than once but under ten times. The rearrangement joins TRBV7-3 to TRBJ2-2; TRBD1 is a possible D gene (6 bases). The CDR3 is 12 amino acids. V gave up 4 bases and J gave up 6 bases, with 6 bases separating them. Germline V gene lookup returns CDR1 SGHTA and CDR2 FQGTGA. The CDR3 region has the DNA TGTGCCAGCAGCTACAGGGCCGGGGAGCTGTTTTTT. This translates into CASSYRAGELFF.

The chain joins TRBV2 to TRBJ1-5; D is undetermined. CDR3 length equals 15 residues. Trimming took 3 bases from V and 4 from J, leaving 13 bases between them. The germline V gene has CDR1 SNHLY and CDR2 FYNNEI. CDR3 sequence: CASSDPTANNQPQHF. The CDR3 DNA sequence: TGTGCCAGCAGTGATCCCACGGCAAATAATCAGCCCCAGCATTTT.

This clone was picked up a small number of times. This rearrangement joins TRBV4-1 to TRBJ1-1; D may be TRBD1 (6 bases). Germline V gives CDR1 MGHRA, CDR2 YSYEKL. Between the trimmed V and J ends, which lost 0 bases and 0 bases, there was a span of 11 bases. The CDR3 sequence is 16 residues long. The CDR3 coding sequence is TGCGCCAGCAGCCAAGATCAATACAGGGTGAACACTGAAGCTTTCTTT. Translated, it gives CASSQDQYRVNTEAFF.

This clone was picked up a small number of times. V is TRBV5-1 and J is TRBJ1-1; no clear D gene. The V end was cut by 0 bases, the J end by 0 bases, with 9 bases between. The CDR3 runs 15 residues. Per the germline V gene, CDR1 is SGHRS and CDR2 is YFSETQ. This CDR3 is CASSLDLGLNTEAFF. The CDR3 DNA is TGCGCCAGCAGCTTGGATTTAGGGTTGAACACTGAAGCTTTCTTT.

The gene calls are TRBV5-1 and TRBJ2-3; weak D call: TRBD2 (6 bases). The CDR3 is made up of 16 amino acids. V lost 4 bases to trimming and J lost 1 base, with 16 bases between them. Germline V gene sequence: CDR1 SGHRS, CDR2 YFSETQ. CDR3 in amino acids: CASSVGLGGGTDTQYF. The CDR3 nucleotides are TGCGCCAGCAGCGTAGGACTGGGGGGAGGCACAGATACGCAGTATTTT.

The V call is TRBV5-4, the J call TRBJ2-1; D gene uncertain. Between the trimmed V and J ends, which lost 4 bases and 6 bases, there was a span of 17 bases. The CDR3 consists of 15 residues. In germline, CDR1 is SGHNT, CDR2 YYREEE (reference sequence). Written as DNA, the CDR3 is TGTGCCAGCAGCGGGCCAGGCTCTAATACCAATGAGCAGTTCTTC. It is translated as CASSGPGSNTNEQFF.

This clone was observed a few times. V gene TRBV7-2 combines with J gene TRBJ2-5; 7 bases match TRBD2. Per the germline V gene, CDR1 is SGHTA and CDR2 is FQGNSA. J lost 4 bases, V lost 1 base, and 9 bases had no gene match. The CDR3 is made up of 16 amino acids. DNA for the CDR3: TGTGCCAGCAGCTTAGGAGTGACAACGGGGGGAGAGACCCAGTACTTC. Residues: CASSLGVTTGGETQYF.

The V call is TRBV7-3, the J call TRBJ1-3; D perhaps matches TRBD1 (6 bases). This CDR3 is built from 17 residues. The germline V gene encodes CDR1 SGHTA and CDR2 FQGTGA. V dropped 2 bases and J dropped 2 bases, with 16 bases sitting between them. CDR3 sequence (DNA): TGTGCCAGCAGCTTAGAGGTCGGAGAGGGGGCTGGAAACACCATATATTTT. This translates into CASSLEVGEGAGNTIYF.

This clone has a handful of counts. The chain joins TRBV28 to TRBJ2-3; D remains unclear. Deletions cut 10 bases from V and 6 bases from J, with 23 bases between. Germline assignment: CDR1 MDHEN and CDR2 SYDVKM. The CDR3 is 15 residues long. This chain's CDR3 is CATSLPTEQVDTQYF. CDR3 DNA sequence: TGTGCCACCTCCCTCCCCACGGAGCAGGTCGATACGCAGTATTTT.

The chain employs TRBV30 and TRBJ1-6; maybe TRBD1 (6 bases). This CDR3 comprises 14 residues. V was pared by 4 bases and J by 5 bases, with 12 bases between. Germline CDR1 is GTSNPN and CDR2 is SVGIG (reference sequence). In nucleotides, the CDR3 is TGTGCCTGGACTGGGGACACCCATAATTCACCCCTCCACTTT. It translates to CAWTGDTHNSPLHF. Full variable domain (remainder filled in from reference TRBV30 and TRBJ1-6): SQTIHQWPATLVQPVGSPLSLECTVEGTSNPNLYWYRQAAGRGLQLLFYSVGIGQISSEVPQNLSASRPQDRQFILSSKKLLLSDSGFYLCAWTGDTHNSPLHFGNGTRLTVT.

This clone was seen a handful of times. The V call is TRBV30, the J call TRBJ1-2, with TRBD1 identical over 7 bases. Germline trimming cut 1 base from V and 5 bases from J; bases unmatched to any gene: 7. The CDR3 loop spans 14 amino acids. CDR1 is GTSNPN and CDR2 is SVGIG in the germline V gene (reference sequence). The CDR3: CAWSATGLNYGYTF. CDR3 nucleotide sequence: TGTGCCTGGAGTGCGACAGGGCTAAATTATGGCTACACCTTC.